One and the same sample provided the 7 T cell receptor beta chains below, sequenced in a study of tumor-infiltrating lymphocytes in primary liver carcinoma. The source of the blood RNA was unsorted whole blood, and germline DNA was extracted as well. The input was 400 to 500 ng total RNA; TCR beta cDNA was made from it with a constant-region primer. Libraries covering TCR beta were generated through three nested multiplex PCR rounds (using a slightly modified ARM-PCR). Rounds one and two of PCR, each of around 11 cycles, were primed with TRBV1-TRBV30 forward primers and a C-beta reverse primer. One entry per CDR3 protein results from TCRdb running MiXCR on the multiplex PCR reads. The sample carries 300,000 to 400,000 distinct CDR3 sequences, around three fifths recorded once. Source material: peripheral blood. The receptor source for this set is a man aged 40-55 years with primary liver carcinoma and hepatitis B virus infection.

Sample share makes this clonotype medium-sized (0.01 to 0.1%). This chain uses TRBV10-3 with TRBJ2-3; 10 bases are shared with TRBD2. The CDR3 has 16 residues. After removal of 6 bases from V and 0 bases from J, the junction contained 6 bases not matched to a gene. The germline V gene encodes CDR1 ENHRY and CDR2 SYGVKD. CDR3 amino acids: CAIRHTSGASTDTQYF. The CDR3 bases are TGTGCCATCAGGCACACTAGCGGGGCTAGCACAGATACGCAGTATTTT.

This clonotype was seen once. V is TRBV5-6 and J is TRBJ2-1; D is perhaps TRBD1 (6 bases). The CDR3 has 15 residues. The ends were cut back, 4 bases at V and 5 bases at J, with 16 bases in the middle. CDR1 is SGHDT and CDR2 is YYEEEE in the germline V gene. For the CDR3, the DNA is TGTGCCAGCAGCATAACAGGGATTGGGAACAATGAGCAGTTCTTC. Protein product: CASSITGIGNNEQFF.

The J gene is TRBJ2-7, the V gene TRBV7-9; D not resolved. This CDR3 has 12 amino acids. CDR1 and CDR2 (germline): SEHNR, FQNEAQ (reference sequence). Trimming took off 4 bases at V and 7 bases at J, with 11 bases between the two ends. CDR3 amino acids: CASSWVGSEQYF. The CDR3 DNA is TGTGCCAGCAGCTGGGTTGGATCTGAGCAGTACTTC. Variable domain in full (rest from reference TRBV7-9 and TRBJ2-7): DTGVSQNPRHKITKRGQNVTFRCDPISEHNRLYWYRQTLGQGPEFLTYFQNEAQLEKSRLLSDRFSAERPKGSFSTLEIQRTEQGDSAMYLCASSWVGSEQYFGPGTRLTVT.

Comment on this clonotype: A much larger clone sits a single nucleotide away, making a read error possible. The genes are TRBV6-1 and TRBJ1-2; D gene ambiguous. With 6 bases removed from V and 5 bases from J, the gap between germline ends came to 13 bases. This CDR3 region has 13 residues. Germline CDR1 MNHNS, CDR2 SASEGT. The CDR3 here is CASREDGPYGYTF. The CDR3 bases are TGTGCCAGCAGGGAGGACGGACCTTATGGCTACACCTTC.

This clonotype was recorded many times. This chain links TRBV6-5 with TRBJ1-6, with D uncertain. V lost 0 bases and J lost 7, with 4 bases in between. Germline V lookup: CDR1 MNHEY, CDR2 SVGAGI. The CDR3 contains 13 residues. CDR3 residues: CASSYSINSPLHF. The DNA for the CDR3 is TGTGCCAGCAGTTACTCCATCAATTCACCCCTCCACTTT.

Concerning this clonotype itself: The junction shows a germline mismatch at one end, possibly a read error. V usage is TRBV11-2 and J usage is TRBJ1-1; D call uncertain. The CDR3 extends over 19 amino acids. Germline CDR1 is SGHAT and CDR2 is FQNNGV. Here the CDR3 DNA reads TGTGCCAGCAGTCCTCAATTCGGTGTCCGGGGAAGCCGTAACACTGAAGTTTTCTTT. Amino acids: CASSPQFGVRGSRNTEVFF.

With regard to this clonotype: Sequence at one end of the junction differs from germline and may be a read error. J is TRBJ1-3 and V is TRBV10-3; 9 bases line up with TRBD1. Germline V gene lookup returns CDR1 ENHRY and CDR2 SYGVKD. CDR3 length: 15 residues. The CDR3 bases are TGTGTCATCAGCGATAGGGACAGGGCTGGAAACACCATATATTTT. This sequence encodes CVISDRDRAGNTIYF.